These 2 T cell receptor beta chains share one sample of origin, sequenced in a study of identical twins. Each CDR3 protein gets one entry after TCRdb re-called the 5' RACE reads with MiXCR. The sample carries 1.5 million to 2 million distinct CDR3 sequences, about 31% recorded once. Sequencing was performed on cord blood. These receptors all stem from a newborn girl in good health.

The table lists this clonotype with a few counts. This sequence joins TRBV6-1 and TRBJ2-1, with no clear D. The CDR3 has 15 amino acids. V lost 6 bases, J lost 1 base, and 13 bases lay in between. Per germline, CDR1 MNHNS and CDR2 SASEGT. The CDR3 bases are TGTGCCAGCAGCAAAAGGACGGTATCCTACAATGAGCAGTTCTTC. Amino acid sequence: CASSKRTVSYNEQFF.

The chain is built from TRBV3-1 and TRBJ2-5, with TRBD1 identical over 9 bases. Germline loops: CDR1 LGHDT, CDR2 YNNKEL (reference sequence). The CDR3 runs 14 residues. V gave up 4 bases and J gave up 11 bases; unmatched junction bases: 11. The chain's CDR3 is CASSPSQGAGEQYF. The CDR3 nucleotides read TGTGCCAGCAGCCCCTCACAGGGGGCGGGGGAGCAGTACTTC.